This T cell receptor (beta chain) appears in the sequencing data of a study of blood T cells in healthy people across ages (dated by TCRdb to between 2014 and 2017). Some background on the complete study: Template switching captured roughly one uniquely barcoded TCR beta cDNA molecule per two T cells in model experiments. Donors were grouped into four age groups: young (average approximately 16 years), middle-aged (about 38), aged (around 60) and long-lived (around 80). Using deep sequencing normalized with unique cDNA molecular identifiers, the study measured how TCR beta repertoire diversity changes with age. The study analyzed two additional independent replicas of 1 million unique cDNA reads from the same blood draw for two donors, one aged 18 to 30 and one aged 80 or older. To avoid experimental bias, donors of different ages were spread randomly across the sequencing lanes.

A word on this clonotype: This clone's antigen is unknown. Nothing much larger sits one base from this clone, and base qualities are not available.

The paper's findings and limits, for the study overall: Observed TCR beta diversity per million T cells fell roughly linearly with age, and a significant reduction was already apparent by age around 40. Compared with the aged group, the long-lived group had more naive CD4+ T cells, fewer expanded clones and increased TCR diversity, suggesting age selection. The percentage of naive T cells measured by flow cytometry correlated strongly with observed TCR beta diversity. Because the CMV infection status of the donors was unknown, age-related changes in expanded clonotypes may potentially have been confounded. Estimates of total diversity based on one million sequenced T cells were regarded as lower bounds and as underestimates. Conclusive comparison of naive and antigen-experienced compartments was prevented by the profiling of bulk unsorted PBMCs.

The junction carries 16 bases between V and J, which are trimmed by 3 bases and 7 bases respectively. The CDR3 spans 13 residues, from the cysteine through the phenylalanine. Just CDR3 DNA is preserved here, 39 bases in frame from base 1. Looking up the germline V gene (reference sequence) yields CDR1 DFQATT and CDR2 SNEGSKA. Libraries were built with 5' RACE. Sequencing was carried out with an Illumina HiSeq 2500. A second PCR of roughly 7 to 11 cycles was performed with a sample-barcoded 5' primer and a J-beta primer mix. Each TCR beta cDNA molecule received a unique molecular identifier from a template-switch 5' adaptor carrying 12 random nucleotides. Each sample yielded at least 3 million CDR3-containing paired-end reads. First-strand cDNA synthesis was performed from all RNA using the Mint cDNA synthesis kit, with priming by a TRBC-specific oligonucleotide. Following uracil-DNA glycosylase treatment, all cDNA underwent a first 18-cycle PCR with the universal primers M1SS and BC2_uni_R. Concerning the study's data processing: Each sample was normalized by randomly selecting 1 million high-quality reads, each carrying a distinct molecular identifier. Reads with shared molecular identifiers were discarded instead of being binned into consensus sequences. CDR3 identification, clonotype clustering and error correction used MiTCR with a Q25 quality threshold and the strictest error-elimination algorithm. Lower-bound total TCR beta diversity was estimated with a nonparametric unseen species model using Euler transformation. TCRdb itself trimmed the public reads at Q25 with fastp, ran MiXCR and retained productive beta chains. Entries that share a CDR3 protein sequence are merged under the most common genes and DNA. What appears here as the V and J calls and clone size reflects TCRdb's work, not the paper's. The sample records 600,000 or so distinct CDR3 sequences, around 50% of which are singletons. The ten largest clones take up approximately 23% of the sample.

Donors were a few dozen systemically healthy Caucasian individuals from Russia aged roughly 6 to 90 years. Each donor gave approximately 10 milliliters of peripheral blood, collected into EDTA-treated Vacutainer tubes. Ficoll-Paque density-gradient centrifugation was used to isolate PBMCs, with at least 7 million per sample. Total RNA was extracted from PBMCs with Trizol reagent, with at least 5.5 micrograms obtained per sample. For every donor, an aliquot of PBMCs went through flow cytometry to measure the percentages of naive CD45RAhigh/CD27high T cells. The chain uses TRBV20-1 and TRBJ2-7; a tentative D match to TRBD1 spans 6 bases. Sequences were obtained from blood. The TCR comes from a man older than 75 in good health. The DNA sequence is TGCAGTGCTAGCCTAACAGGGTCGGGGGAGCAGTACTTC. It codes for CSASLTGSGEQYF.